This TCR beta chain comes out of a study of OX40 agonist ivuxolimab in advanced cancers. The CDR3 is made up of 14 amino acids. CDR1 is SGHRS, CDR2 YFSETQ, per germline. With 0 bases removed from V and 0 bases from J, the gap between germline ends came to 6 bases. Patients were ruled out by autoimmune disease history or systemic immunosuppression. Method: immunoSEQ multiplex PCR; TCRdb's copy keeps in-frame clones and lacks some. Among about 33,000 clones, 65% to 80% were seen once, and the ten largest hold more than 9.5%. V gene TRBV5-1 combines with J gene TRBJ1-1; D unclear. The TCR originated in an adult with an advanced solid tumor such as melanoma, head and neck, liver or kidney cancer. The source material was CD4+ or CD8+ T cells sorted from blood, sampled in a trial of the OX40 agonist ivuxolimab. The CDR3 nucleotides read TGCGCCAGCAGCTTGGTCGCGTTGAACACTGAAGCTTTCTTT. The encoded protein is CASSLVALNTEAFF. Variable domain in full (rest from reference TRBV5-1 and TRBJ1-1): KAGVTQTPRYLIKTRGQQVTLSCSPISGHRSVSWYQQTPGQGLQFLFEYFSETQRNKGNFPGRFSGRQFSNSRSEMNVSTLELGDSALYLCASSLVALNTEAFFGQGTRLTVV.